The present TCR beta chain was sequenced within a study of blood T cell repertoires in COVID-19 (dated by TCRdb to the early 2020s). With regard to the full study: Collaborator samples came from the United States, Italy and Spain and covered acute and convalescent phases of COVID-19. Deeply sampled blood TCRbeta repertoires from subjects exposed to, actively infected with, or recovered from COVID-19 were included in the dataset. Where HLA class I and class II types were available, the types were taken from metadata supplied by the sample provider, not from assay-based typing. The material from the prospective study consisted of cDNA or gDNA derived from T cells, B-cell-depleted T cells, or PBMCs. Samples were obtained from the ongoing ImmuneRACE study (first 160 participants) and from roughly 1,300 subjects provided by 6 global collaborators. The sample metadata nearly always contained a de-identified subject ID, COVID-19 status, age in years and sex. A freely available public database, intended as a resource for researchers studying the immune response to SARS-CoV-2, is where the repertoires were released. The paper as a whole reports these results and caveats: How much clinical and demographic metadata was included differed by source and by participant, and the metadata was provided uncurated.

Details on this clone: Its antigen target is currently unknown. One base away there is no much larger clone; base qualities are not given.

Each collaborating institution followed its own protocols to collect whole blood in K2EDTA tubes. For TCRbeta analysis, collaborator samples were shipped as frozen whole blood, as isolated PBMCs, or as DNA extracted from either sample type. TCRbeta CDR3 regions were amplified from genomic DNA by means of the immunoSEQ Assay, a bias-controlled multiplex PCR. Concerning the study's data processing: The number of nucleated cells in each sample was estimated from the amplification of reference gene primers within the assay. Sequence reads were collapsed and filtered to measure the absolute abundance of every unique TCRbeta CDR3 rearrangement. For each sample, productive Simpson clonality was calculated by taking the square root of Simpson's diversity index across productive rearrangements. Sourced from immuneACCESS, this table was stored by TCRdb with only in-frame sequences that have V and J called. A share of the clones is absent; for the studies checked, an unresolved V gene accounts for under half, and the remainder has no known explanation. V, J and clone size derive from that table, while D and trimming were established from the DNA sequence. The sample records roughly 210,000 clones, around 89% of which are singletons. 1.5% to 2% of the sample is taken by the ten largest.

The clonotype originates from a man between 65 and 79 years old with acute or convalescent COVID-19. Sequencing was carried out using peripheral blood.

CDR3 sequence: CASTPDFTITDTQYF. The bases are TGCGCCAGCACCCCGGACTTCACCATCACAGATACGCAGTATTTT. The V gene is TRBV5-1 and the J gene is TRBJ2-3; TRBD2 might be the D gene, on 5 matching bases. V lost 6 bases and J lost 2 bases; the stretch between them is 16 bases long. Based on the germline V gene, the CDR1 and CDR2 sequences are SGHRS and YFSETQ. The CDR3 holds 15 amino acids from the cysteine to the phenylalanine. The retained sequence is limited to the CDR3, 45 bases, with the frame set at the first base.